These T cell receptor beta chains were read from a single sample in a study of T cells in Graves' hyperthyroidism and ophthalmopathy. Via MiXCR, TCRdb re-called the multiplex PCR reads, giving one row per CDR3 protein. The table shows around 300,000 distinct CDR3 sequences, with roughly 19% occurring only once. Material for sequencing was blood. These receptors were collected from a man aged 50 or older with Graves' ophthalmopathy. Each CDR3 is given with its conserved first and last residue. Each record gives: J gene, D gene, V gene, CDR3 protein. D genes are given only for firm matches.

TRBJ2-5	TRBD2	TRBV5-4	CASSRGLQETQYF
TRBJ2-1	TRBD1	TRBV9	CASSAEDRGVSYNEQFF
TRBJ1-1	.	TRBV9	CASSPYTGMNTEAFF
TRBJ2-1	TRBD2	TRBV29-1	CSVGTSYGSGEQFF
TRBJ2-5	.	TRBV27	CASTGYSGGLQETQYF
TRBJ1-3	TRBD1	TRBV6-1	CASSGTGNTIYF
TRBJ1-5	TRBD1	TRBV6-1	CASILDRANQPQHF
TRBJ2-2	TRBD1	TRBV11-2	CASSLDPFGTGGVTGELFF
TRBJ2-1	.	TRBV12-3/TRBV12-4	CASSLGQGVGAGVRNEQFF
TRBJ2-1	.	TRBV20-1	CSAGGDPKQFF
TRBJ1-4	.	TRBV5-1	CASSLFSVGDNEKLFF
TRBJ1-1	.	TRBV19	CASSIMGTGRGRKAFF
TRBJ2-1	TRBD2	TRBV5-1	CASSLAERGVSYNEQFF
TRBJ1-4	TRBD1	TRBV28	CASSDRGHGFEKLFF
TRBJ2-1	TRBD2	TRBV29-1	CSVRTSGIQGEQFF
TRBJ2-3	TRBD1	TRBV5-1	CASSLDRGVADTQYF
TRBJ2-1	.	TRBV15	CATSRDYSGGEQFF
TRBJ1-3	.	TRBV30	CAWSVGADGNTIYF
TRBJ2-5	.	TRBV20-1	CSASGTKETQYF
TRBJ1-4	.	TRBV20-1	CSARDFREGEKLFF
TRBJ1-2	.	TRBV3-1	CASSPTLGANYGYTF
TRBJ2-1	TRBD2	TRBV5-6	CASSWDSGASHNEQFF
TRBJ2-1	.	TRBV2	CAQTRAMNNEQFF
TRBJ1-5	.	TRBV24-1	CATSGAPNQPQHF
TRBJ2-3	.	TRBV7-3	CASSFGSGGTDTQYF
TRBJ2-1	TRBD2	TRBV10-3	CAISGGTSGSYNEQFF
TRBJ2-7	TRBD2	TRBV27	CASRTSGQPYEQYF
TRBJ2-3	TRBD2	TRBV4-1	CASSLIPLAGGPEDTQYF
TRBJ2-1	TRBD2	TRBV7-8	CASSLDEEAGGWDEQFF
TRBJ2-5	.	TRBV10-2	CASSERDRRYQETQYF
TRBJ1-1	.	TRBV5-6	CASSNYRRNTEAFF
TRBJ2-1	TRBD1	TRBV5-8	CASSLGQGNNNEQFF
TRBJ2-3	TRBD2	TRBV5-1	CASSGSGVSTDTQYF
TRBJ2-4	.	TRBV20-1	CSARVGRAKNIQYF
TRBJ1-1	.	TRBV5-4	CASSLRGKDTEAFF
TRBJ2-5	TRBD2	TRBV20-1	CSADPGLAGSPETQYF
TRBJ1-5	.	TRBV20-1	CSATYDMGKNQPQHF
TRBJ2-7	.	TRBV20-1	CSAPHHSSYEQYF
TRBJ2-7	.	TRBV5-1	CASSLIGLGDYEQYF
TRBJ2-1	.	TRBV5-1	CASSLGDTDYNEQFF
TRBJ2-1	TRBD2	TRBV27	CASSFLAGFSYNEQFF
TRBJ1-6	.	TRBV18	CASSLSERYSPLHF
TRBJ2-3	.	TRBV11-2	CASSFMTTDTQYF
TRBJ1-1	.	TRBV20-1	CSALAGAQNTEAFF
TRBJ2-2	.	TRBV5-1	CASSRGRERYTGELFF
TRBJ2-1	.	TRBV2	CASRKGAGPLGNEQFF
TRBJ1-1	.	TRBV5-1	CASSTDSANTEAFF
TRBJ2-2	TRBD2	TRBV5-1	CASSTSGTANTGELFF
TRBJ2-1	TRBD2	TRBV12-3/TRBV12-4	CASSQGTSGRSNEQFF
TRBJ1-1	.	TRBV15	CATSRDRGAGNTEAFF
TRBJ2-7	TRBD2	TRBV4-2	CASSQASGGTYEQYF
TRBJ1-6	TRBD1	TRBV2	CASRGGDSPLHF
TRBJ2-1	.	TRBV9	CASSVELGEQFF
TRBJ2-3	TRBD2	TRBV9	CASSNAGTSGRTDTQYF
TRBJ2-7	.	TRBV5-5	CASSQSGTTFYEQYF
TRBJ2-3	.	TRBV20-1	CSARAGASTDTQYF
TRBJ2-1	.	TRBV20-1	CSASGTYNEQFF
TRBJ2-5	.	TRBV18	CASSPKPVSQGETQYF
TRBJ2-5	.	TRBV7-9	CASSLAMRETQYF